These 12 T cell receptor beta chains share one sample of origin, sequenced in a study of shared clonotypes between healthy human individuals. The repertoire was sequenced with immunoSEQ multiplex PCR; TCRdb's copy has only in-frame clones and lacks some. The sample carries about 600,000 clones, more than 95% recorded once. Source material: naive CD4+ T cells sorted from blood. Stated subset: CD45RA+ positively selected. These receptors all come from a woman aged 30 to 39 in good health.

This chain joins TRBV5-1 and TRBJ2-1; 8 bases are a match to TRBD2. Germline-derived CDR1 and CDR2 are SGHRS and YFSETQ. The CDR3 runs 13 residues. Unmatched junction bases numbered 5, after V lost 4 bases and J lost 8 bases. The CDR3 DNA is TGCGCCAGCAGCAGGACTAGCATCGATGAGCAGTTCTTC. Translating gives CASSRTSIDEQFF.

This chain links TRBV19 with TRBJ1-5; D ambiguous. The CDR3 contains 14 residues. V was cut by 3 bases and J by 0 bases, with 6 bases left in between. Germline-derived CDR1 and CDR2 are LNHDA and SQIVND (reference sequence). CDR3 in amino acids: CASSISISNQPQHF. CDR3 DNA: TGTGCCAGTAGTATCTCTATTAGCAATCAGCCCCAGCATTTT.

The CDR3 here is CASSSLYSSNQPQHF. The CDR3 nucleotides read TGTGCCAGCAGTTCCCTATATAGTAGCAATCAGCCCCAGCATTTT. This chain joins TRBV27 and TRBJ1-5; the D is unclear. The germline V and J ends were trimmed by 4 bases and 0 bases, with 10 bases remaining between them. The CDR3 is 15 residues long. Germline V gene data show CDR1 as MNHEY and CDR2 as SMNVEV (reference sequence).

V and J are TRBV11-1 and TRBJ1-2; 9 bases are shared with TRBD1. CDR3 length: 13 residues. In germline, CDR1 is SGHAT, CDR2 FQDESV (reference sequence). The trim removed 4 bases at V and 6 bases at J, leaving 3 bases unmatched. CDR3 amino acids: CASSWDRVHGYTF. DNA for the CDR3: TGTGCCAGCAGCTGGGACAGGGTCCATGGCTACACCTTC.

The genes are TRBV4-1 and TRBJ2-3; D gene ambiguous. V was trimmed by 1 base and J by 1 base, leaving 9 bases between them. The CDR3 has 15 residues. Germline CDR1 reads MGHRA; CDR2 reads YSYEKL. The CDR3 DNA reads TGCGCCAGCAGCCAAGTTCCCGACCGCACAGATACGCAGTATTTT. It codes for CASSQVPDRTDTQYF.

This clone was detected once. The chain has TRBV28 and TRBJ2-1; 13 bases match TRBD2. CDR3 length: 16 amino acids. Per germline, CDR1 MDHEN and CDR2 SYDVKM. Trimming cost V 5 bases and J 4 bases; bases outside gene matches: 5. CDR3 protein: CASSAGTSGDYNEQFF. DNA of the CDR3: TGTGCCAGCAGTGCCGGGACTAGCGGGGATTACAATGAGCAGTTCTTC.

The V gene is TRBV14, the J gene TRBJ2-5; D unclear. The CDR3 extends over 17 amino acids. Germline V gives CDR1 SGHDN, CDR2 FVKESK. V was shortened by 1 base and J by 0 bases, with 15 bases between the two germline ends. CDR3 residues: CASSQVAGRRYQETQYF. In DNA, the CDR3 is TGTGCCAGCAGCCAAGTCGCTGGGCGGCGGTACCAAGAGACCCAGTACTTC.

About this clone: Mismatch with germline at one junction end may stem from a read error. This chain connects TRBV6-1 to TRBJ2-7; TRBD2 aligns across 7 bases. The germline CDR1 and CDR2 sequences are MNHNS and SASEGT. There are 11 residues in the CDR3. The CDR3 here is CASSEGAGESF. CDR3 bases: TGTGCCAGCAGTGAAGGTGCGGGAGAATCTTTC.

This clone was counted once. This chain links TRBV19 with TRBJ2-7; no clear D gene. The V and J ends lost 3 bases and 5 bases respectively, with 11 bases between them. CDR3 length: 13 residues. Per germline, CDR1 LNHDA and CDR2 SQIVND (reference sequence). CDR3 sequence reads: CASSIDPNNEQYF. The DNA of the CDR3 is TGTGCCAGTAGTATTGACCCGAATAACGAGCAGTACTTC.

This clone has just one count. CDR3 DNA sequence: TGTGCCAGCAGCTTGTATGTATTTGAGGGTAATCAGCCCCAGCATTTT. The encoded protein is CASSLYVFEGNQPQHF. The chain combines TRBV7-2 with TRBJ1-5; the D is unclear. CDR3 length equals 16 residues. Germline V gene data show CDR1 as SGHTA and CDR2 as FQGNSA. Trimming left V 3 bases short and J 4 bases short, with 16 bases between.

The V call is TRBV7-9, the J call TRBJ1-5; no definite D call. The CDR3 has 12 amino acids. The V end lost 1 base, the J end lost 11 bases, and 9 bases lay between the germline ends. The V gene's germline CDR1 is SEHNR and CDR2 FQNEAQ (reference sequence). The CDR3 spells CASSLGELAQHF. CDR3 DNA sequence: TGTGCCAGCAGCTTAGGGGAGTTGGCCCAGCATTTT.

The chain recombines TRBV10-3 with TRBJ1-4; 8 positions match TRBD1. The CDR3 runs to 10 residues. J was trimmed by 16 bases and V by 5 bases; bases with no gene match: 3. In germline, CDR1 is ENHRY, CDR2 SYGVKD. As DNA, the CDR3 is TGTGCCATCAGTTCCGGGACAGGGTTTTTT. Protein product: CAISSGTGFF.